This TCR beta chain was recorded in a study of response to subunit inactivated influenza vaccine. TCRdb ran MiXCR on the RT-PCR reads and lists one entry per CDR3 protein. The table has around 710,000 distinct CDR3 sequences, about 15% seen once. Study-level findings and limits: Researchers suggested that each seasonal influenza vaccination recruits few new T cells.

Losses at the gene ends were 3 bases for V and 2 bases for J; bases not matched to a gene: 10. The germline gives CDR1 MDHEN, CDR2 SYDVKM. The CDR3 spans 19 residues. This clonotype came up a few times. The target antigen is unknown. The chain combines TRBV28 with TRBJ2-1; 13 positions match TRBD2. This clonotype originated in a man in his forties or fifties who received an inactivated influenza vaccine. This sample comprised PBMCs from blood, obtained 14 days before vaccination. The CDR3 coding sequence is TGTGCCAGCAGTTTGGGAACTAGCGGGAGGGTTGAACCCTACAATGAGCAGTTCTTC. Its protein product is CASSLGTSGRVEPYNEQFF. The full variable domain, rest sourced from reference TRBV28 and TRBJ2-1, is DVKVTQSSRYLVKRTGEKVFLECVQDMDHENMFWYRQDPGLGLRLIYFSYDVKMKEKGDIPEGYSVSREKKERFSLILESASTNQTSMYLCASSLGTSGRVEPYNEQFFGPGTRLTVL.